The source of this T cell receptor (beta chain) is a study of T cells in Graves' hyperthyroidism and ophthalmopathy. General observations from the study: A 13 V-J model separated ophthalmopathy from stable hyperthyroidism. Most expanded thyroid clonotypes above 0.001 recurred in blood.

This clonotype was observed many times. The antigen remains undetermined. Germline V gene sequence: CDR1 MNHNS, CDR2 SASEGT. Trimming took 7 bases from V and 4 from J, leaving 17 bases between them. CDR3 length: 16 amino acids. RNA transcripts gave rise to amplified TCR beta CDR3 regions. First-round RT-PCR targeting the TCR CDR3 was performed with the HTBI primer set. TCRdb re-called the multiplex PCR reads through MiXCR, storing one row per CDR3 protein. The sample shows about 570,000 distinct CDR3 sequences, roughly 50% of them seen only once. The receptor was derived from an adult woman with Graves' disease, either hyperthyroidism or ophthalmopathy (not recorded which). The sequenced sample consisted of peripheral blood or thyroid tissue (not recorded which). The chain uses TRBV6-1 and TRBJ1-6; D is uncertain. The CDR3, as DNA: TGTGCCAGCATCCTCAAGGAGGAGCTTTATAATTCACCCCTCCACTTT. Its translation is CASILKEELYNSPLHF.